These 2 T cell receptor beta chains came from one sample sequenced in a study of tumor-infiltrating lymphocytes in primary liver carcinoma. A primer in the constant region served to generate TCR beta cDNA from about 470 ng of total RNA. What produced the TCR beta libraries was three nested multiplex PCR rounds using slightly modified ARM-PCR. The two initial PCR rounds, ten to eleven cycles each, used TRBV1-TRBV30 forward and C-beta reverse primers. TCRdb analysed the multiplex PCR reads with MiXCR anew, one entry per CDR3 protein. The repertoire has roughly 25,000 distinct CDR3 sequences, around 77% of them found once; the top ten carry under 35%. From about 19-30 mg of unsorted bulk tissue, DNA and RNA were co-extracted together. The sequencing input was liver tumor tissue from sampling region 5. As to subset: tumor region T5, tumor centre. These receptors were obtained from a woman in her twenties or thirties with primary liver carcinoma and hepatitis B virus infection.

This clonotype was seen ten or more times. This chain connects TRBV25-1 to TRBJ1-3; no definite D call. Deletions cut 7 bases from V and 0 bases from J, with 19 bases between. This CDR3 has 17 residues. Germline V gene lookup returns CDR1 MGHDK and CDR2 SYGVNS. CDR3 region: CASTPVPPSPSGNTIYF. The CDR3 coding sequence is TGTGCCAGCACCCCCGTCCCCCCGAGCCCCTCTGGAAACACCATATATTTT.

Points on this clonotype: As the CDR3 is not closed by the conserved phenylalanine or tryptophan, this likely results from a read error. The chain has TRBV11-3 and TRBJ2-1; 8 bases match TRBD2. CDR1 and CDR2 from the germline V gene are SGHNT and YENEEA. CDR3 length equals 15 residues. The CDR3 protein is CVSSRLSGGGYEQFV. DNA for the CDR3: TGTGTCAGCAGCCGACTATCGGGGGGGGGGTATGAGCAGTTCGTC.